This T cell receptor (beta chain) derives from a study of CD4 and CD8 cells across lung adenocarcinoma regions. MiXCR, applied by TCRdb to the PCR reads, yields one record per CDR3 protein. The repertoire has 15,000 to 20,000 distinct CDR3 sequences, roughly half of them found once; the top ten carry roughly 60%. This clonotype was sampled from a female donor with lung adenocarcinoma. The CD4 and CD8 labels of this study may be unreliable. Sequencing was done on a sample of CD8+ T cells from the center of a lung tumor.

DNA for the CDR3: TGTGCCAGCCGCGCTTGGGGGGTGACTGCCACAGATACGCAGTATTTT. This codes for CASRAWGVTATDTQYF. The rearrangement joins TRBV27 to TRBJ2-3, with D possibly matching TRBD2 (6 bases). Germline V gives CDR1 MNHEY, CDR2 SMNVEV (reference sequence). This CDR3 has 16 residues. V lost 8 bases, J lost 2 bases, and 20 bases lay in between.